This T cell receptor beta chain appears in the sequencing data of a study of T cells after yellow fever vaccination. Findings and limits, study-wide: Compared with primary, the secondary response was weaker and peaked at day 5, not 15. Booster sampling recovered most clones from primary vaccination (approximately 97% CD4, roughly 86% CD8).

5'RACE template switching added a universal primer site and UMIs to TCR cDNA. TCRdb re-analysed the 5' RACE reads in MiXCR, keeping a single row per CDR3 protein. The sample includes approximately 550,000 distinct CDR3 sequences, about a fifth seen only once; the top ten take over 11%. On this clonotype: Antigen unknown.

V lost 4 bases to trimming and J lost 4 bases; unmatched junction nucleotides: 5. The germline CDR1 and CDR2 sequences are SGHRS and YFSETQ. The CDR3 length is 15 residues. The starting material was PBMCs, obtained 15 days after the yellow fever booster vaccination. This clonotype originated in a man younger than 40 who received the YFV17D yellow fever vaccine. J is TRBJ2-3 and V is TRBV5-1, with TRBD2 matching over 11 bases. In nucleotides, the CDR3 is TGCGCCAGCAGCCAGACTAGCGGGATGGCAGATACGCAGTATTTT. Amino acids: CASSQTSGMADTQYF.